The 11 T cell receptor beta chains below come from one sample, sequenced in a study of CD8+ T cells in alopecia areata. Reverse transcription of extracted RNA yielded cDNA, which provided the sequencing template. Some clones are missing from TCRdb's copy, which holds only in-frame ones; the method was immunoSEQ multiplex PCR. This table has about 76,000 clones, 66% appearing once. As to treatment: oral pan-JAK inhibitor, 5-10 mg twice daily. The source material was CD8+ T cells sorted from blood, sampled at week 24, from a patient treated with tofacitinib. The receptors were gathered from a human donor with alopecia areata.

This clone was seen a handful of times. CDR3 region: CASSLGGTGNQPQHF. CDR3 sequence (DNA): TGTGCCAGCAGCTTAGGGGGGACAGGGAATCAGCCCCAGCATTTT. The chain has TRBV7-2 and TRBJ1-5, with 9 bases identical to TRBD1. The junction had 2 bases not matched to a gene; V was cut back by 1 base and J by 4 bases. Germline CDR1 and CDR2: SGHTA and FQGNSA. The CDR3 extends over 15 amino acids.

V usage is TRBV5-1 and J usage is TRBJ1-1, with D possibly matching TRBD1 (6 bases). The CDR3 is 15 amino acids. Germline CDR1 SGHRS, CDR2 YFSETQ. V was cut by 0 bases and J by 5 bases, with 14 bases left in between. The chain's CDR3 is CASSLASGAETEAFF. The CDR3 DNA is TGCGCCAGCAGCTTGGCCTCGGGGGCAGAGACTGAAGCTTTCTTT.

This clone was counted between two and nine times. The CDR3, as DNA: TGCAGCGCCGCACTACAGGGGGGACCCTACAATGAGCAGTTCTTC. Protein: CSAALQGGPYNEQFF. The rearrangement uses TRBV29-1 and TRBJ2-1, with TRBD1 matching over 8 bases. Germline loops: CDR1 SQVTM, CDR2 ANQGSEA. Trimming cost V 7 bases and J 2 bases; bases outside gene matches: 10. The CDR3 loop spans 15 amino acids.

This clone was observed a single time. The sample contains more than one DNA sequence encoding this CDR3. The V gene is TRBV5-1, the J gene TRBJ2-7, with 11 bases aligning to TRBD1. Germline V lookup: CDR1 SGHRS, CDR2 YFSETQ. V lost 3 bases to trimming and J lost 4 bases; unmatched junction nucleotides: 3. The CDR3 length is 14 residues. CDR3 amino acids: CASSSDRGRYEQYF. The CDR3 bases are TGCGCCAGCAGCTCGGACAGGGGGCGGTACGAGCAGTACTTC.

The chain uses TRBV27 and TRBJ2-7; D is ambiguous. Germline CDR1 is MNHEY and CDR2 is SMNVEV (reference sequence). Deletions cut 0 bases from V and 2 bases from J, with 11 bases between. The CDR3 runs to 15 residues. CDR3 amino acids: CASSLSDPRAYEQYF. CDR3 coding DNA: TGTGCCAGCAGTTTATCCGACCCTCGGGCCTACGAGCAGTACTTC.

This clone has a count of ten or more. The rearrangement uses TRBV7-2 and TRBJ2-5, with D unresolved. From germline, CDR1 is SGHTA and CDR2 FQGNSA. V lost 2 bases to trimming and J lost 1 base, with 8 bases between them. This CDR3 contains 14 residues. CDR3 in amino acids: CASSLIGLQETQYF. The DNA of the CDR3 is TGTGCCAGCAGCTTAATTGGCCTCCAAGAGACCCAGTACTTC. Drawing the rest from reference TRBV7-2 and TRBJ2-5, the complete variable domain is GAGVSQSPSNKVTEKGKDVELRCDPISGHTALYWYRQSLGQGLEFLIYFQGNSAPDKSGLPSDRFSAERTGGSVSTLTIQRTQQEDSAVYLCASSLIGLQETQYFGPGTRLLVL.

CDR3 loop: CASSYSESATYEQYF. In nucleotides, the CDR3 is TGTGCCAGCAGTTACTCGGAGTCGGCCACCTACGAGCAGTACTTC. This chain uses TRBV6-5 with TRBJ2-7; no definite D call. With 0 bases removed from V and 2 bases from J, the gap between germline ends came to 11 bases. This CDR3 contains 15 residues. Per the germline V gene, CDR1 is MNHEY and CDR2 is SVGAGI.

This clone has a single count. The chain links TRBV5-1 to TRBJ2-2; unclear D gene. Deletions cut 5 bases from V and 10 bases from J, with 12 bases between. Germline V lookup: CDR1 SGHRS, CDR2 YFSETQ. The CDR3 spans 12 residues. DNA for the CDR3: TGCGCCAGCAGTCTGATCGACCAGGAGCTGTTTTTT. Its protein is CASSLIDQELFF.

The V and J genes are TRBV27 and TRBJ2-1, with D possibly called TRBD1 or TRBD2 (6 bases each). CDR1 and CDR2 (germline): MNHEY, SMNVEV (reference sequence). This CDR3 contains 11 residues. Trimming left V 3 bases short and J 14 bases short, with 11 bases between. CDR3 protein: CASSFGGAEFF. CDR3 DNA sequence: TGTGCCAGCAGTTTCGGGGGCGCCGAGTTCTTC.

The genes are TRBV5-1 and TRBJ1-4; 9 bases fit TRBD1. The germline V gene encodes CDR1 SGHRS and CDR2 YFSETQ. J lost 6 bases, V lost 4 bases, and 7 bases had no gene match. CDR3 size: 15 residues. CDR3 region: CASSNAGQGDEKLFF. Written as DNA, the CDR3 is TGCGCCAGCAGCAACGCGGGACAGGGCGATGAAAAACTGTTTTTT. Variable domain in full (rest from reference TRBV5-1 and TRBJ1-4): KAGVTQTPRYLIKTRGQQVTLSCSPISGHRSVSWYQQTPGQGLQFLFEYFSETQRNKGNFPGRFSGRQFSNSRSEMNVSTLELGDSALYLCASSNAGQGDEKLFFGSGTQLSVL.

This rearrangement joins TRBV11-2 to TRBJ1-2; D ambiguous. The CDR3 has 15 amino acids. The V end was cut by 8 bases, the J end by 4 bases, with 20 bases between. The germline gives CDR1 SGHAT, CDR2 FQNNGV. The CDR3 sequence: CASGITSGRTYGYTF. The CDR3, as DNA: TGTGCCAGCGGAATCACCTCCGGCAGAACCTATGGCTACACCTTC.